Given below is one TCR beta chain in context. There are many counts of this clonotype. Its antigen is unknown. No clone much larger than this one lies a single base away; base qualities are absent. TCR beta CDR3 regions were amplified from RNA transcripts for repertoire sequencing. The first round was an RT-PCR using HTBI primers with the Qiagen OneStep RT-PCR kit, and this first round was followed by a second-round multiplex PCR, then size selection and purification. The libraries underwent paired-end sequencing with 100 bp reads on an Illumina HiSeq2000. On the authors' methods: Reads were processed with SOAPnuke, discarding reads with adapters, uncalled bases, mean Phred below 15, or no exact constant-primer or identifier match. COPE v1.2.5 was used to merge high-quality paired reads. Unique nucleotide sequences were defined as clonotypes and aligned to IMGT TRB V, D and J references using MiTCR v1.1. Only V-J combinations with frequency above 0.0001 were analysed, covering over 99% of repertoires. A TCR clonal expansion and chaos score per V-J combination was defined as the ratio of F50 clonal expansion to chaos observed in the TCRdist matrix. Welch's t-statistics and random forest were used to reduce the features to about 14 V-J combinations, which were then used as input to a naive Bayes classifier. Thyroid-blood repertoire similarity was quantified with the Morisita-Horn index. TCRdb reanalyzed the raw reads on its own, using fastp at Q25 for trimming and MiXCR for clone calling, and kept in-frame beta chains. Merged by CDR3 protein, the rows form single entries marked with the most common genes and DNA. TCRdb's processing, not the study's, gives the V and J calls here. The sample data list over a million distinct CDR3 sequences, and about two fifths of these were observed just once. Around 10% of the sample is held by the ten biggest clonotypes.

Reading from cysteine to phenylalanine, the CDR3 counts 14 amino acids. Only the CDR3 DNA stays, 42 bases, in frame from base 1. V and J are truncated by 3 bases and 5 bases respectively, leaving an intervening sequence of 10 bases. CDR1 and CDR2, per the germline V gene (reference sequence), are LNHDA and SQIVND. Patients with hyperthyroidism were aged 18 to 65 years, had been newly diagnosed, and had a disease duration of less than 2 months. Patients with other autoimmune diseases, uncontrolled infections, pregnancy or lactation were excluded. Diagnosis relied on clinical symptoms, serum thyroxine, TRAb, thyroid ultrasound and orbital computed tomography. Total RNA was extracted using Trizol reagent, and RNA quality was checked on an Agilent 2100 Bioanalyzer. The sample belongs to a study of Graves' ophthalmopathy and Graves' hyperthyroidism (dated by TCRdb to the late 2010s). In the study overall: Hyperthyroidism was defined as stable when no progression to ophthalmopathy occurred within 18 months of follow-up. In total, 135 blood samples were TCR-sequenced: approximately 42 ophthalmopathy, approximately 80 hyperthyroidism and about 17 hyperthyroidism-to-ophthalmopathy patients. T-cell repertoires of thyroid tissue and blood were compared in 5 or 6 hyperthyroidism patients. The independent validation cohort included about 20 hyperthyroidism patients plus 17 patients who later progressed from hyperthyroidism to ophthalmopathy. A discovery set of about a hundred patients (about 45 ophthalmopathy, under 65 stable hyperthyroidism) was enrolled to explore V-J signatures distinguishing ophthalmopathy from hyperthyroidism. Following sample collection, hyperthyroidism patients were given methimazole at a starting dose of 30 mg daily, and ophthalmopathy patients were given high-dose intravenous methylprednisolone. To tell Graves' ophthalmopathy apart from Graves' hyperthyroidism, and to predict which patients would progress to ophthalmopathy, the study relied on TCR beta repertoire signatures. The full study reports these points: Most expanded thyroid clonotypes with a frequency above 0.001 also appeared in blood, which suggests that blood repertoires may reflect the immune response in the thyroid. In validation, the model predicted ophthalmopathy progression with 55% to 71% sensitivity and about 77% specificity; some 13 predicted patients were CT-confirmed with GO in a median of about 7.1 months. Sample size was not statistically predetermined, and group allocation was not concealed from the investigators. In cross-validation, the 13-signature model distinguished ophthalmopathy from stable hyperthyroidism with around 90% sensitivity and about 81% specificity, while in the test set the corresponding values were 80% and 75%.

The chain links TRBV19 with TRBJ2-2; D gene: possibly TRBD2, on 6 matching bases. The sequence was obtained from an adult man with Graves' hyperthyroidism. The sample taken for sequencing was peripheral blood or thyroid tissue (not recorded which). The CDR3 protein sequence reads: CASSMTGVTGELFF. The bases read TGTGCCAGTAGTATGACGGGGGTGACCGGGGAGCTGTTTTTT.